This T cell receptor (beta chain) was profiled in a study of shared clonotypes between healthy human individuals. Points from the study as a whole: Tissues were not sampled, only blood, and their repertoires likely differ.

Unmatched junction bases numbered 3, after V lost 2 bases and J lost 2 bases. The V gene's germline CDR1 is MNHNY and CDR2 SVGAGI (reference sequence). The CDR3 sequence is 15 residues long. Unsorted PBMC samples were amplified in replicate PCRs containing roughly 300 ng DNA, roughly 33,000 T cell genomes. The unsorted PBMC sample used ten immunoSEQ deep assay plates. The repertoire was sequenced with immunoSEQ multiplex PCR; TCRdb's copy has only in-frame clones and lacks some. The sample consists of about 490,000 clones, almost 80% of them appearing once. All donors qualified as healthy HIV-negative adults and had experienced no recent acute infections or vaccinations. Comment on this clone: What it binds is unknown.

This clonotype was sampled from a woman aged 35 to 49 in good health. Some clones in this sample may be carry-over from other donors' samples. The chain has TRBV6-6 and TRBJ1-2, with 9 bases that match TRBD1. Input material: PBMCs. The CDR3, as DNA: TGTGCCAGCAGTTACCGGGGACAGGGAAACTATGGCTACACCTTC. This sequence encodes CASSYRGQGNYGYTF.